This entry lists 5 T cell receptor beta chains sequenced from one sample in a study of radiotherapy plus CTLA-4 blockade in lung cancer (dated by TCRdb to the late 2010s). The library was produced with the immunoSEQ multiplex PCR assay. What TCRdb holds here is the immuneACCESS table cut down to in-frame rearrangements. Part of the clones is not present; checked against another copy, under half of the missing clones reflect an unresolved V gene, and the others are unexplained. The sample has under 15,000 clones on record, around 84% of them singletons. Approximately 32% of the sample goes to the ten largest clones. Source: peripheral blood, taken from a patient treated with radiotherapy plus ipilimumab. The receptors were sampled from a human donor with non-small cell lung cancer that progressed on radiotherapy plus ipilimumab.

This rearrangement joins TRBV10-3 to TRBJ2-7; perhaps TRBD2 as D (6 bases). Trimming left V 10 bases short and J 4 bases short, with 17 bases between. Germline values: CDR1 ENHRY, CDR2 SYGVKD. This CDR3 spans 13 amino acids. The CDR3 spells CATIPGLGYEQYF. CDR3 bases: TGTGCCACCATACCGGGACTGGGATACGAGCAGTACTTC.

With regard to this clone: At one end, the junction sequence differs from germline, possibly due to a read error. Within the sample, other DNA sequences also encode this same CDR3. CDR3 sequence: CASTSGETSTDTQYF. The CDR3 DNA sequence: TGTGCCAGTACCAGCGGGGAAACCAGCACAGATACGCAGTACTTT. This rearrangement joins TRBV10-3 to TRBJ2-3; 7 positions agree with TRBD2. The CDR3 consists of 15 residues. Germline assignment: CDR1 ENHRY and CDR2 SYGVKD.

The CDR3 nucleotides read TGTGCCAGTAGTCCGTACGGGGGGCATTTGACTGAAGCTTTCTTT. It yields the protein CASSPYGGHLTEAFF. The chain has TRBV19 and TRBJ1-1; D possibly corresponds to TRBD1 (6 bases). The germline CDR1 and CDR2 sequences are LNHDA and SQIVND (reference sequence). There are 15 residues in the CDR3. Trimming pared 5 bases from V and 5 bases from J, leaving 18 bases between.

In its sample, this clone was seen once. This sequence joins TRBV5-1 and TRBJ2-5; TRBD2 is a possible D gene (6 bases). Germline V gene lookup returns CDR1 SGHRS and CDR2 YFSETQ. CDR3 length: 15 amino acids. V gave up 2 bases and J gave up 1 base, with 12 bases separating them. The CDR3 region has the DNA TGCGCCAGCAGCTTTACATCGGGAGCCCAAGAGACCCAGTACTTC. This codes for CASSFTSGAQETQYF.

The CDR3 protein is CASSLAGVFYGYTF. CDR3 in DNA: TGCGCCAGCAGCTTGGCAGGGGTGTTCTATGGCTACACCTTC. The chain employs TRBV5-1 and TRBJ1-2; a weak D match, TRBD1 (6 bases). The CDR3 is made up of 14 amino acids. Trimming removed 0 bases from V and 4 bases from J, with 10 bases in between. Germline-derived CDR1 and CDR2 are SGHRS and YFSETQ.